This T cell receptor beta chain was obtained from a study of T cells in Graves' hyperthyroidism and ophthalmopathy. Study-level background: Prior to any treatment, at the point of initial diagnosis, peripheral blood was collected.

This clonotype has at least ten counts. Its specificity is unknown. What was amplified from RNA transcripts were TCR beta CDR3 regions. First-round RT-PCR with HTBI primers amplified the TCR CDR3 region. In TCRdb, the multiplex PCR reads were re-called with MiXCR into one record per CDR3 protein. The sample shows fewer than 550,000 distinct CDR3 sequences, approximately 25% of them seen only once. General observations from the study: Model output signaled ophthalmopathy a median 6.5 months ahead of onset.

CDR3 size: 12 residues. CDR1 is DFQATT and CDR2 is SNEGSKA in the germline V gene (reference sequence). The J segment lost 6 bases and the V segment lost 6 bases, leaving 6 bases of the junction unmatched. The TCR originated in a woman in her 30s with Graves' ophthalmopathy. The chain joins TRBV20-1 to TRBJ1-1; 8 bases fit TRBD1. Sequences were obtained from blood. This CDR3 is CSARDRWAEAFF. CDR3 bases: TGCAGTGCCCGGGACAGGTGGGCTGAAGCTTTCTTT.